This T cell receptor (beta chain) is drawn from a study of post-analysis software for immune sequencing data. Study-level findings and limits: In patients, TRBV5-6, TRBV5-1 and TRBV20-1 belonged to five TRBV segments found more frequently than in controls.

Carried by the TCR beta cDNA libraries were unique molecular identifiers. TCRdb redid the calling of the PCR reads with MiXCR, one entry per CDR3 protein. The sample contains hundreds of thousands of distinct CDR3 sequences, around 50% of which appear only once. Trimming left V 5 bases short and J 7 bases short, with 21 bases between. CDR3 length: 15 residues. Germline CDR1 SEHNR, CDR2 FQNEAQ (reference sequence). Note on this clonotype: Antigen: not known.

Sequenced input: blood. The chain has TRBV7-9 and TRBJ2-7; possibly TRBD2 for D (6 bases). The sequence derives from a girl between 10 and 17 years old with multiple sclerosis. The CDR3 coding sequence is TGTGCCAGCAGCCCAGGGTCGGGAGCCTCCAATGAGCAGTACTTC. This encodes CASSPGSGASNEQYF.